These 9 T cell receptor beta chains were sequenced from one sample in a study of blood T cell repertoires in COVID-19. Clones were read by immunoSEQ multiplex PCR, and TCRdb kept only the in-frame ones, dropping some. The sample contains around 290,000 clones, roughly 90% of which appear only once. Sequencing was done on a sample of PBMCs or T cells enriched from blood (not recorded which). Every receptor here comes from a woman aged 25-40 years who had recovered from COVID-19.

This clone was counted once. This chain joins TRBV9 and TRBJ2-7; 9 bases match TRBD2. Germline V lookup: CDR1 SGDLS, CDR2 YYNGEE. There are 13 residues in the CDR3. V shed 0 bases and J 12 bases; nucleotides not matched to a gene: 7. The CDR3: CASSVAEAGGLYF. In nucleotides, the CDR3 is TGTGCCAGCAGCGTAGCTGAGGCGGGGGGGCTGTACTTC. The variable domain in full, with the rest retrieved from reference TRBV9 and TRBJ2-7, is DSGVTQTPKHLITATGQRVTLRCSPRSGDLSVYWYQQSLDQGLQFLIQYYNGEERAKGNILERFSAQQFPDLHSELNLSSLELGDSALYFCASSVAEAGGLYFGPGTRLTVT.

The chain combines TRBV7-6 with TRBJ2-7; D perhaps matches TRBD2 (5 bases). CDR1 is SGHVS, CDR2 FNYEAQ, per germline. The CDR3 is made up of 15 amino acids. Between the trimmed V and J ends, which lost 0 bases and 1 base, there was a span of 10 bases. Here the CDR3 DNA reads TGTGCCAGCAGCTTAGCATTAGCGACATCCTACGAGCAGTACTTC. Translation: CASSLALATSYEQYF.

The gene calls are TRBV5-4 and TRBJ2-1, with D perhaps TRBD2 (5 bases). From germline, CDR1 is SGHNT and CDR2 YYREEE (reference sequence). Trimming shortened V by 5 bases and J by 6 bases, and 12 bases separated the two germline ends. The CDR3 spans 13 residues. DNA of the CDR3: TGTGCCAGCAGTCGGACTGCCTCCAATGAGCAGTTCTTC. Amino acids: CASSRTASNEQFF.

This chain uses TRBV29-1 with TRBJ2-7; D uncertain. Deletions cut 0 bases from V and 2 bases from J, with 8 bases between. The CDR3 covers 13 residues. Germline V gene lookup returns CDR1 SQVTM and CDR2 ANQGSEA. The CDR3 DNA sequence: TGCAGCGTTGAAGAGGCCTTTACCTACGAGCAGTACTTC. This sequence encodes CSVEEAFTYEQYF.

V and J are TRBV4-1 and TRBJ2-7; perhaps TRBD1 as D (5 bases). Trimming stripped 4 bases from V and 3 bases from J, with 25 bases between. The CDR3 runs to 18 residues. CDR1 is MGHRA and CDR2 is YSYEKL in the germline V gene. This CDR3 reads CASSLGSYFDSLVYEQYF. The CDR3 DNA reads TGCGCCAGCAGCCTCGGGTCCTATTTCGACAGCTTAGTCTACGAGCAGTACTTC.

This chain links TRBV28 with TRBJ1-5; D is unresolved. The CDR3 covers 15 residues. CDR1 MDHEN and CDR2 SYDVKM come from the germline V gene. V lost 3 bases to trimming and J lost 4 bases, with 13 bases between them. The CDR3 here is CASSFSGRQNQPQHF. CDR3 nucleotide sequence: TGTGCCAGCAGTTTTAGCGGCAGGCAGAATCAGCCCCAGCATTTT.

V is TRBV5-8 and J is TRBJ2-3; 10 nucleotides align to TRBD1. The CDR3 runs to 18 residues. The V and J ends lost 3 bases and 2 bases, in that order; junction bases with no gene match: 12. Germline CDR1 and CDR2: SGHTS and YDEGEE. CDR3 sequence: CASSSRTGGEQNTDTQYF. Written as DNA, the CDR3 is TGTGCCAGCAGCTCTCGGACAGGGGGGGAACAGAACACAGATACGCAGTATTTT. The full variable domain, in which reference TRBV5-8 and TRBJ2-3 provide the parts outside the CDR3, is EAGVTQSPTHLIKTRGQQATLRCSPISGHTSVYWYQQALGLGLQFLLWYDEGEERNRGNFPPRFSGRQFPNYSSELNVNALELEDSALYLCASSSRTGGEQNTDTQYFGPGTRLTVL.

V usage is TRBV27 and J usage is TRBJ2-2; a possible D gene is TRBD2 (6 bases). Germline CDR1 reads MNHEY; CDR2 reads SMNVEV (reference sequence). The V and J ends lost 5 bases and 1 base respectively, with 14 bases between them. There are 16 residues in the CDR3. CDR3 nucleotide sequence: TGTGCCAGCAGTCTTATTGGGACTTTGAACACCGGGGAGCTGTTTTTT. Protein product: CASSLIGTLNTGELFF.

This clone was found a few times. The chain couples TRBV28 to TRBJ1-6, with D possibly TRBD1 on 5 matching bases. CDR3 length equals 12 residues. Trimming took 4 bases from V and 9 from J, leaving 7 bases between them. Looked up from germline, CDR1 is MDHEN and CDR2 is SYDVKM. The CDR3 reads CASSSGGSPLHF. In DNA form, the CDR3 reads TGTGCCAGCAGTTCGGGGGGTTCACCCCTCCACTTT.